These 29 T cell receptor beta chains were sequenced from one sample in a study of molecular identifiers for immune sequencing clone quantification. In TCRdb, the PCR reads were re-called with MiXCR into one record per CDR3 protein. The table records approximately 680,000 distinct CDR3 sequences, about 25% of them present only once. The specimen was naive CD8+ T cells from blood, with Jurkat cell RNA spiked in. Subset of the sample: FACS-sorted CD8+CD4-CCR7+CD45RA+ naive T cells. Receptors originate from a human donor in good health. Some libraries in this study had Jurkat cell RNA spiked in.

This clonotype was recorded many times. The V and J genes are TRBV7-9 and TRBJ2-3, with D tentatively TRBD2 (6 bases). The V gene lost 1 base and the J gene lost 2 bases, with 10 bases spanning the gap. Germline values: CDR1 SEHNR, CDR2 FQNEAQ (reference sequence). CDR3 length: 15 amino acids. The CDR3 DNA is TGTGCCAGCAGCTTAGTTACTAGCTTCACAGATACGCAGTATTTT. Protein product: CASSLVTSFTDTQYF.

This clonotype appeared many times. The CDR3 bases are TGTGCCAGCAGTTTATCCCTAGCGGGAACAGATACGCAGTATTTT. Protein: CASSLSLAGTDTQYF. The V and J genes are TRBV12-3 or TRBV12-4 and TRBJ2-3, with 9 bases identical to TRBD2. V lost 2 bases to trimming and J lost 3 bases; unmatched junction nucleotides: 3. This CDR3 has 15 amino acids.

The rearrangement joins TRBV5-4 to TRBJ2-3, with TRBD2 matching over 7 bases. Per the germline V gene, CDR1 is SGHNT and CDR2 is YYREEE (reference sequence). The CDR3 contains 15 residues. Trimming at V came to 7 bases and at J to 4 bases, leaving 12 bases not matched to a gene. The CDR3 sequence is CASGDQRDLPDTQYF. The DNA of the CDR3 is TGTGCCAGCGGCGACCAGCGGGATCTACCAGATACGCAGTATTTT.

This clonotype appeared a few times. The V call is TRBV19, the J call TRBJ1-5, with 8 bases aligning to TRBD1. Germline CDR1 and CDR2: LNHDA and SQIVND (reference sequence). This CDR3 is 16 amino acids long. With V trimmed by 3 bases and J by 6 bases, 10 bases remained unmatched. The CDR3 region has the DNA TGTGCCAGTAGTATTGGGAGCAGGGGGCTCGGTCAGCCCCAGCATTTT. The encoded protein is CASSIGSRGLGQPQHF. Based on the CDR3 plus reference TRBV19 and TRBJ1-5, the full variable domain is DGGITQSPKYLFRKEGQNVTLSCEQNLNHDAMYWYRQDPGQGLRLIYYSQIVNDFQKGDIAEGYSVSREKKESFPLTVTSAQKNPTAFYLCASSIGSRGLGQPQHFGDGTRLSIL.

The table lists this clonotype with many counts. This chain joins TRBV9 and TRBJ2-3, with 9 bases fitting TRBD2. The length of the CDR3 is 16 residues. The J segment lost 6 bases and the V segment lost 0 bases, leaving 8 bases of the junction unmatched. Germline CDR1 is SGDLS and CDR2 is YYNGEE. The CDR3 DNA is TGTGCCAGCAGCGTAGAGGCGGGAGGGCCGTCCGATACGCAGTATTTT. It codes for CASSVEAGGPSDTQYF.

The sample holds many counts of this clonotype. The chain has TRBV20-1 and TRBJ1-5, with 8 bases lining up with TRBD1. J lost 6 bases, V lost 6 bases, and 7 bases had no gene match. Germline V gives CDR1 DFQATT, CDR2 SNEGSKA (reference sequence). This CDR3 is 13 amino acids long. The CDR3 spells CSADRGLGQPQHF. CDR3 nucleotide sequence: TGCAGTGCCGACAGGGGCTTAGGTCAGCCCCAGCATTTT.

Of note for this clonotype: It may be a read error: a sequence one base away is much more abundant. The gene calls are TRBV19 and TRBJ2-1; TRBD2 might be the D (6 bases). This CDR3 spans 17 amino acids. CDR1 and CDR2 from the germline V gene are LNHDA and SQIVND (reference sequence). The CDR3 sequence is CASSVDSGLSSYNEQFF. The CDR3 nucleotides read TGTGCCAGTAGTGTAGATAGCGGACTCAGCTCCTACAATGAGCAGTTCTTC. Full variable domain (outside the CDR3, taken from reference TRBV19 and TRBJ2-1): DGGITQSPKYLFRKEGQNVTLSCEQNLNHDAMYWYRQDPGQGLRLIYYSQIVNDFQKGDIAEGYSVSREKKESFPLTVTSAQKNPTAFYLCASSVDSGLSSYNEQFFGPGTRLTVL.

The chain links TRBV5-1 to TRBJ2-1; a possible D gene is TRBD1 (6 bases). Germline V lookup: CDR1 SGHRS, CDR2 YFSETQ. The CDR3 loop spans 13 amino acids. V lost 6 bases, J lost 10 bases, and 17 bases lay in between. This CDR3 is CASTIGGYMEQFF. As DNA, the CDR3 is TGCGCCAGCACCATAGGGGGTTATATGGAGCAGTTCTTC.

This clonotype was seen a few times. The CDR3 region has the DNA TGTGCCAGCAGCGGGAACAGGGAAGAAAGGGCGACGGACACTGAAGCTTTCTTT. Residues: CASSGNREERATDTEAFF. The chain links TRBV9 to TRBJ1-1; D perhaps matches TRBD1 (6 bases). The ends were cut back, 3 bases at V and 3 bases at J, with 24 bases in the middle. Germline loops: CDR1 SGDLS, CDR2 YYNGEE. The CDR3 extends over 18 amino acids.

Turning to this clonotype: This may be a read error, as it is one base from a much larger clone. The V call is TRBV5-1, the J call TRBJ2-7; the D gene is possibly TRBD2 (6 bases). Deletions cut 0 bases from V and 2 bases from J, with 18 bases between. The CDR3 consists of 17 residues. In germline, CDR1 is SGHRS, CDR2 YFSETQ. The CDR3 DNA follows: TGCGCCAGCAGCTTGGGGTACCCGGGACTGGAGGCCTACGAGCAGTACTTC. Translation gives CASSLGYPGLEAYEQYF.

In its sample, this clonotype was seen many times. This sequence joins TRBV28 and TRBJ2-7; no clear D gene. The CDR3 has 12 amino acids. Per the germline V gene, CDR1 is MDHEN and CDR2 is SYDVKM. The V and J ends lost 5 bases and 2 bases respectively, with 7 bases between them. The CDR3 region has the DNA TGTGCCAGCAGTACGACGGCCTACGAGCAGTACTTC. It translates to CASSTTAYEQYF.

This clonotype was counted once. At one end, the junction sequence differs from germline, possibly due to a read error. This sequence joins TRBV7-9 and TRBJ2-7; 10 bases agree with TRBD2. CDR3 length: 16 amino acids. The germline V gene encodes CDR1 SEHNR and CDR2 FQNEAQ (reference sequence). The CDR3 reads CASSPTLAGETYERYF. CDR3 in DNA: TGTGCCAGCAGCCCCACTCTAGCGGGGGAAACCTACGAGCGGTACTTC. The full variable domain, in which reference TRBV7-9 and TRBJ2-7 provide the parts outside the CDR3, is DTGVSQNPRHKITKRGQNVTFRCDPISEHNRLYWYRQTLGQGPEFLTYFQNEAQLEKSRLLSDRFSAERPKGSFSTLEIQRTEQGDSAMYLCASSPTLAGETYERYFGPGTRLTVT.

This clonotype appeared many times. The chain uses TRBV30 and TRBJ1-1; 9 bases match TRBD1. CDR1 is GTSNPN and CDR2 is SVGIG in the germline V gene (reference sequence). V lost 4 bases, J lost 1 base, and 4 bases stayed unmatched. CDR3 length: 14 amino acids. The CDR3: CAWNLGQGNTEAFF. CDR3 in DNA: TGTGCCTGGAACCTGGGACAGGGGAACACTGAAGCTTTCTTT.

This clonotype came up a few times. The chain couples TRBV19 to TRBJ2-2; D may be TRBD1 (5 bases). Deletions cut 4 bases from V and 6 bases from J, with 18 bases between. The CDR3 is made up of 16 amino acids. Germline CDR1 is LNHDA and CDR2 is SQIVND (reference sequence). CDR3 loop: CASSTGPGFESGELFF. CDR3 nucleotide sequence: TGTGCCAGTAGTACAGGGCCGGGTTTTGAATCCGGGGAGCTGTTTTTT.

This clonotype was recorded at least ten times. The V call is TRBV7-9, the J call TRBJ2-7; perhaps TRBD2 as D (5 bases). The CDR3 has 13 amino acids. Trimming took 2 bases from V and 6 from J, leaving 11 bases between them. The V gene's germline CDR1 is SEHNR and CDR2 FQNEAQ (reference sequence). CDR3 nucleotide sequence: TGTGCCAGCAGCTTAAGTAGCGCGATCGAGCAGTACTTC. As protein: CASSLSSAIEQYF. The full variable domain, rest sourced from reference TRBV7-9 and TRBJ2-7, is DTGVSQNPRHKITKRGQNVTFRCDPISEHNRLYWYRQTLGQGPEFLTYFQNEAQLEKSRLLSDRFSAERPKGSFSTLEIQRTEQGDSAMYLCASSLSSAIEQYFGPGTRLTVT.

This clonotype was seen ten or more times. The CDR3 DNA follows: TGTGCCAGCACCGGGGACAGCCGAAAACTGTTTTTT. Translation: CASTGDSRKLFF. J is TRBJ1-4 and V is TRBV12-3 or TRBV12-4; 7 bases agree with TRBD1. J was trimmed by 10 bases and V by 7 bases; bases with no gene match: 6. The length of the CDR3 is 12 residues.

This clonotype showed up just a few times. The chain couples TRBV7-9 to TRBJ2-7; 7 nucleotides match TRBD1. Germline V gives CDR1 SEHNR, CDR2 FQNEAQ (reference sequence). The CDR3 is 16 amino acids. Trimming removed 1 base from V and 6 bases from J; junction bases left unmatched: 12. Here the CDR3 DNA reads TGTGCCAGCAGCTTAGGGGACAGCCGAACTGTGGTCGAGCAGTACTTC. Residues: CASSLGDSRTVVEQYF. The variable domain in full, completed from reference TRBV7-9 and TRBJ2-7, reads DTGVSQNPRHKITKRGQNVTFRCDPISEHNRLYWYRQTLGQGPEFLTYFQNEAQLEKSRLLSDRFSAERPKGSFSTLEIQRTEQGDSAMYLCASSLGDSRTVVEQYFGPGTRLTVT.

A remark on this clonotype: Since a much larger clone is just one base distant, this may be a read error. The V call is TRBV25-1, the J call TRBJ1-5; D not resolved. Germline CDR1 and CDR2: MGHDK and SYGVNS. The CDR3 is 14 residues long. CDR3 region: CAGSEMGSNQPQHF. CDR3 sequence (DNA): TGTGCCGGCAGTGAAATGGGGAGCAATCAGCCCCAGCATTTT.

This clonotype was detected a few times. The V gene is TRBV4-2, the J gene TRBJ2-7, with unresolved D. The CDR3 totals 15 residues. The V and J ends lost 0 bases and 3 bases respectively, with 12 bases between them. Germline assignment: CDR1 LGHNA and CDR2 YNFKEQ. CDR3 nucleotide sequence: TGTGCCAGCAGCCAAGATTCGCCGGAGAGCTACGAGCAGTACTTC. Its protein product is CASSQDSPESYEQYF.

The rearrangement links TRBV28 to TRBJ1-5; D remains unclear. The CDR3 extends over 12 amino acids. Germline lookup yields CDR1 MDHEN and CDR2 SYDVKM. Trimming took 10 bases from V and 5 from J, leaving 12 bases between them. This CDR3 is CATAVGYQPQHF. The CDR3 nucleotides are TGTGCCACCGCGGTCGGGTATCAGCCCCAGCATTTT.

As concerns this clonotype: A much larger clonotype is one base distant, so this may be a read error. This CDR3 fails to terminate in the conserved phenylalanine or tryptophan, so it likely reflects a read error. V gene TRBV20-1 combines with J gene TRBJ2-7; 9 bases are a match to TRBD2. Trimming removed 0 bases from V and 3 bases from J; junction bases left unmatched: 6. CDR3 length equals 15 residues. Per the germline V gene, CDR1 is DFQATT and CDR2 is SNEGSKA (reference sequence). CDR3 sequence (DNA): TGCAGTGCTAGAGACCCCATTAGCGGGGGCTACGAGCAGTACCTC. Amino acids: CSARDPISGGYEQYL.

Of note for this clonotype: It is likely a read error, because the conserved phenylalanine at the end of the CDR3 is missing. The chain carries TRBV6-2 or TRBV6-3 and TRBJ2-7; D is unclear. V lost 6 bases, J lost 0 bases, and 3 bases lay in between. CDR1 and CDR2 (germline): MNHEY, SVGEGT. The CDR3 sequence is 11 residues long. Here the CDR3 DNA reads TGTGCCAGCAGCCCCTCCTACGAGCAGTACATC. This gives the protein CASSPSYEQYI.

About this clonotype itself: It may be a read error: a sequence one base away is much more abundant. The rearrangement joins TRBV13 to TRBJ2-7, with 11 nucleotides matching TRBD1. This CDR3 spans 14 amino acids. The V gene end was trimmed by 5 bases and the J gene end by 7 bases; junction bases not matched to a gene: 7. Germline values: CDR1 PRHDT, CDR2 FYEKMQ (reference sequence). CDR3 sequence (DNA): TGTGCCAGCAGCACGGGACAGGGGGATAGAGAGCAGTACTTC. It specifies CASSTGQGDREQYF.

The chain carries TRBV20-1 and TRBJ2-7; D possibly uses TRBD1 or TRBD2 (5 bases each). The ends were cut back, 6 bases at V and 6 bases at J, with 12 bases in the middle. The CDR3 is 11 amino acids. Germline V gene data show CDR1 as DFQATT and CDR2 as SNEGSKA (reference sequence). The CDR3 protein is CSALRGFEQYF. CDR3 nucleotide sequence: TGCAGTGCACTGAGGGGCTTCGAGCAGTACTTC.

This clonotype appeared once. The CDR3 end shows no conserved phenylalanine or tryptophan, and so a read error is likely. The chain joins TRBV9 to TRBJ2-5; no clear D gene. V lost 0 bases to trimming and J lost 5 bases, with 5 bases between them. The CDR3 sequence is 12 residues long. CDR1 is SGDLS, CDR2 YYNGEE, per germline. CDR3: CASSVGVETQYS. CDR3 DNA sequence: TGTGCCAGCAGCGTAGGAGTGGAGACCCAGTACTCC.

The chain is built from TRBV9 and TRBJ2-5; D perhaps matches TRBD2 (5 bases). Germline V gives CDR1 SGDLS, CDR2 YYNGEE. CDR3 size: 15 residues. Between the trimmed V and J ends, which lost 3 bases and 4 bases, there was a span of 16 bases. CDR3: CASSEWSQDSETQYF. The CDR3 DNA reads as TGTGCCAGCAGCGAATGGAGCCAGGACTCAGAGACCCAGTACTTC.

This clonotype was detected many times. The chain combines TRBV5-1 with TRBJ2-7; D might be TRBD2 (5 bases). The CDR3 covers 13 residues. Germline CDR1 SGHRS, CDR2 YFSETQ. Trimming stripped 2 bases from V and 4 bases from J, with 10 bases between. This CDR3 reads CASSLRENYEQYF. The CDR3 DNA reads as TGCGCCAGCAGCTTAAGGGAGAATTACGAGCAGTACTTC.

This clonotype was seen at least ten times. The chain links TRBV9 to TRBJ1-1, with D hard to call. Germline V gene sequence: CDR1 SGDLS, CDR2 YYNGEE. The CDR3 length is 12 residues. V was clipped by 5 bases and J by 6 bases, with 11 bases between them. CDR3 DNA: TGTGCCAGCAGAGGACTGGACGCTGAAGCTTTCTTT. Protein product: CASRGLDAEAFF. Full variable domain (missing parts from reference TRBV9 and TRBJ1-1): DSGVTQTPKHLITATGQRVTLRCSPRSGDLSVYWYQQSLDQGLQFLIQYYNGEERAKGNILERFSAQQFPDLHSELNLSSLELGDSALYFCASRGLDAEAFFGQGTRLTVV.

This clonotype was counted many times. This chain uses TRBV4-3 with TRBJ2-3, with 8 bases that match TRBD2. CDR1 is LGHNA and CDR2 is YSLEER in the germline V gene. The CDR3 is made up of 16 amino acids. V shed 0 bases, J shed 0 bases, and the junction held 2 bases outside the gene matches. In DNA form, the CDR3 reads TGCGCCAGCAGCCAAGATAGCGGGACTAGCACAGATACGCAGTATTTT. Translation: CASSQDSGTSTDTQYF.